This T cell receptor (beta chain) was obtained from a study of blood T cell repertoires in COVID-19 (TCRdb year 2020). In the study overall: Samples covering the acute and convalescent phases of COVID-19 were provided by collaborators in the United States, Italy and Spain. The prospective study material was composed of cDNA or gDNA derived from T cells, B-cell-depleted T cells, or PBMCs. Deeply sampled blood TCRbeta repertoires from subjects exposed to, actively infected with, or recovered from COVID-19 were included in the dataset. The repertoires were made available in a free public database intended to serve as a resource for research on the immune response to SARS-CoV-2. Samples came from the ongoing ImmuneRACE study (first 160 participants) plus 1,254 subjects from 6 global collaborators. Nearly every sample came with metadata listing a de-identified subject ID, COVID-19 status, age in years and sex. HLA class I and class II types, where available, came from metadata supplied by the sample provider rather than from assay-based typing.

Via the germline V gene, CDR1 is MGHRA and CDR2 YSYEKL. V is reduced by 4 bases and J by 4 bases, leaving a spacing of 16 bases between them. There are 15 amino acids in the CDR3, from cysteine to phenylalanine inclusive. CDR3 DNA only is kept here, 45 bases in frame from base 1. To note about this clone: What this receptor recognizes is not known. Per-base qualities were not stored, and no clone one base away is much larger.

TCRbeta CDR3 regions were amplified from genomic DNA by means of the immunoSEQ Assay, a bias-controlled multiplex PCR. As for the authors' bioinformatics: Nucleated cell counts per sample were estimated from amplification of reference gene primers within the assay. Sequence reads were collapsed and filtered to measure the absolute abundance of every unique TCRbeta CDR3 rearrangement. Productive Simpson clonality was computed per sample as the square root of Simpson's diversity index over productive rearrangements. As stored in TCRdb, this immuneACCESS dataset retains in-frame rearrangements with V and J assigned. A fraction of the clones does not appear; measured against another copy, unresolved V genes explain less than half of the discrepancy, and the remainder lacks a known reason. Clonal size and the V and J genes are those of that table, whereas D and trimming came from the DNA. In this sample the table shows about 200,000 clones, around 85% of which occur a single time. About 2% of the sample belongs to the ten largest clones.

The collaborating institutions used their own protocols to collect whole blood in K2EDTA tubes. For TCRbeta analysis, collaborator samples were shipped as frozen whole blood, as isolated PBMCs, or as DNA extracted from either sample type. Overall study results and their limits: The amount of clinical and demographic metadata varied by source and participant and was provided uncurated.

The receptor chain draws on TRBV4-1 and TRBJ1-1; a tentative D match to TRBD1 spans 6 bases. The sample taken for sequencing was peripheral blood. The TCR sequence derives from a woman aged 45-59 years with acute or convalescent COVID-19. In nucleotide form, the sequence is TGCGCCAGCAGCCTTTGGTGGGGGCGCGGCACTGAAGCTTTCTTT. Its product reads: CASSLWWGRGTEAFF.